Relative to its sample, the clone carrying this TCR beta chain is medium-sized. These data belong to a study of PD-1 blockade in classical Hodgkin lymphoma. Trimming removed 8 bases at V and 1 base at J, with 11 bases between. CDR3 length: 13 residues. Germline CDR1 reads LGHNA; CDR2 reads YSLEER. The protocol was immunoSEQ multiplex PCR, while the TCRdb copy is restricted to in-frame clones and leaves out a portion. The sample lists under 3,000 clones, 70% occurring once. Time point noted: cycle 4 day 1 (C4D1), after about 6 weeks of nivolumab. Relapse was seen in all patients after autologous stem cell transplantation, and brentuximab vedotin exposure was variable. Investigators obtained CD8+ T cells from thawed PBMCs by magnetic negative selection.

This specimen consisted of CD8+ T cells from blood, obtained before the fourth cycle of nivolumab. This TCR was sampled from a human donor with classical Hodgkin lymphoma. The chain has TRBV4-3 and TRBJ1-1; D not resolved. CDR3 DNA sequence: TGCGCCAGCGCCCCTTCGCGGAACACTGAAGCTTTCTTT. Residues: CASAPSRNTEAFF.